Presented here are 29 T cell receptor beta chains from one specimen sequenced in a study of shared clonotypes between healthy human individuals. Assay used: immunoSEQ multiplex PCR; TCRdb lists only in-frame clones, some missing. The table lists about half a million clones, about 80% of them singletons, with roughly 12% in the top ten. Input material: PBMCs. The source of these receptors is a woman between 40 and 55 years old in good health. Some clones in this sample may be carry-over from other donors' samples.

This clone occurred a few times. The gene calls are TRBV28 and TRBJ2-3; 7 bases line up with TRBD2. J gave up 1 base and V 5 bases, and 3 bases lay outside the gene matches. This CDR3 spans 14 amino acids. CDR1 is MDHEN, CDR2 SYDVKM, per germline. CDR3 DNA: TGTGCCAGCAGTCTCCGGGGGGGCACAGATACGCAGTATTTT. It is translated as CASSLRGGTDTQYF.

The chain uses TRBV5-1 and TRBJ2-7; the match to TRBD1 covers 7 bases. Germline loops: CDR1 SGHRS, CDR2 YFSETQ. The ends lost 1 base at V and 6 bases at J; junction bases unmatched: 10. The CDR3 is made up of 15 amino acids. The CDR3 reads CASSLNTGAGREQYF. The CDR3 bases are TGCGCCAGCAGCTTGAATACAGGGGCAGGTCGCGAGCAGTACTTC.

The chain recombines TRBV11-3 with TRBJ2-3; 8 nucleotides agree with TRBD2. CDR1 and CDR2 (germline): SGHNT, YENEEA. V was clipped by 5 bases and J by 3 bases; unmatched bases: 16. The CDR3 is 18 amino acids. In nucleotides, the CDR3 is TGTGCCAGCAGCCCCTCCCTCCAACGGGAGGGCTTTACAGATACGCAGTATTTT. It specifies CASSPSLQREGFTDTQYF.

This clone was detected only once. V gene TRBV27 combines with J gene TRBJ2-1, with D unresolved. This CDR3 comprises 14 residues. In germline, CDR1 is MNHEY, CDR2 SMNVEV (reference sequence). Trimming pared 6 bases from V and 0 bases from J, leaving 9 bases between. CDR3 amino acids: CASSGYSSYNEQFF. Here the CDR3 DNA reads TGTGCCAGCAGCGGGTATAGCTCCTACAATGAGCAGTTCTTC.

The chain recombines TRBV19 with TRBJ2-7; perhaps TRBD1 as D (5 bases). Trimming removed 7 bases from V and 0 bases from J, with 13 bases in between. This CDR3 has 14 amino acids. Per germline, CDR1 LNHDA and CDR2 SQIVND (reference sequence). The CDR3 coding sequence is TGTGCCAGTAATGACAGCCCAAGCTCCTACGAGCAGTACTTC. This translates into CASNDSPSSYEQYF.

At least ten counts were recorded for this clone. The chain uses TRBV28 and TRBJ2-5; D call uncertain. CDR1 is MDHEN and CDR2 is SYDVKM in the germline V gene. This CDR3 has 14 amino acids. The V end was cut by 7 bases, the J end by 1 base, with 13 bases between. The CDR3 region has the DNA TGTGCCAGCACCACCCCCCGAGTCCAAGAGACCCAGTACTTC. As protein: CASTTPRVQETQYF.

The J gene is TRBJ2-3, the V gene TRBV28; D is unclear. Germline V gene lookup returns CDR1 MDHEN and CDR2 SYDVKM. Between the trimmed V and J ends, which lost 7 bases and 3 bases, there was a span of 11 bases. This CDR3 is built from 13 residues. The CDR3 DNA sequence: TGTGCCAGCACCCCTAGTGGGACAGATACGCAGTATTTT. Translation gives CASTPSGTDTQYF.

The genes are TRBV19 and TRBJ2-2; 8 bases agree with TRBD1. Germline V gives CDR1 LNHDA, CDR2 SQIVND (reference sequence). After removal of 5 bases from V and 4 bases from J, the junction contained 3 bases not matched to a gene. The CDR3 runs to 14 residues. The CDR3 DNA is TGTGCCAGTAGTTCACAGGGGGGCACCGGGGAGCTGTTTTTT. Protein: CASSSQGGTGELFF.

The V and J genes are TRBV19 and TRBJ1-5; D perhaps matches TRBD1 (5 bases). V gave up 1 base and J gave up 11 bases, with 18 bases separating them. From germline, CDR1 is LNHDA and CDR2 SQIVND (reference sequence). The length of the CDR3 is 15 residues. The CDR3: CASSIGGTLAGAQHF. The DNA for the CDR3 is TGTGCCAGTAGTATAGGGGGGACGTTGGCCGGGGCCCAGCATTTT.

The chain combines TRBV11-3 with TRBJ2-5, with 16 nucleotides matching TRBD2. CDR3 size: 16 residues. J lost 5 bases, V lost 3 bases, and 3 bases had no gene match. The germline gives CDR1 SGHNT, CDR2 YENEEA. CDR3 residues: CASSLGLAGGRETQYF. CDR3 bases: TGTGCCAGCAGCTTGGGACTAGCGGGAGGGCGGGAGACCCAGTACTTC.

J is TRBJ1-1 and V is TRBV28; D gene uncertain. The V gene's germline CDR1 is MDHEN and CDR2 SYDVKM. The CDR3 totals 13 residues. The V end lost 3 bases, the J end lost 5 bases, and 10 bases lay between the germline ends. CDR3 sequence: CASSFEPGTEAFF. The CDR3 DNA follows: TGTGCCAGCAGTTTCGAGCCGGGAACTGAAGCTTTCTTT.

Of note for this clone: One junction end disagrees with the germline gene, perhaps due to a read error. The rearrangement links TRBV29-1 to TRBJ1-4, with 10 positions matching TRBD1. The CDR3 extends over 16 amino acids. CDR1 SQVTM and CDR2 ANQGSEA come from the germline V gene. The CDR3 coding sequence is TGCAGCGCTTCCGACAGGGGGCGCATCTCTAATGAAAAACTGGTTTTT. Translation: CSASDRGRISNEKLVF.

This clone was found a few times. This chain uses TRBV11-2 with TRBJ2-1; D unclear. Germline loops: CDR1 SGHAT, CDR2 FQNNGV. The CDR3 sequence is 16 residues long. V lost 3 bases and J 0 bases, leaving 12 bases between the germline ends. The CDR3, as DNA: TGTGCCAGCAGCTTTACTCGACGTAGCTCCTACAATGAGCAGTTCTTC. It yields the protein CASSFTRRSSYNEQFF.

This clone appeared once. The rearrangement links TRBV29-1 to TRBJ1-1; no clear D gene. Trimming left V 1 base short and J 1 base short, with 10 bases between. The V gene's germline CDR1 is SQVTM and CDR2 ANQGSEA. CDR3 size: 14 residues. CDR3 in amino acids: CSVEVSGGNTEAFF. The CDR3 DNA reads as TGCAGCGTTGAAGTGAGCGGAGGGAACACTGAAGCTTTCTTT.

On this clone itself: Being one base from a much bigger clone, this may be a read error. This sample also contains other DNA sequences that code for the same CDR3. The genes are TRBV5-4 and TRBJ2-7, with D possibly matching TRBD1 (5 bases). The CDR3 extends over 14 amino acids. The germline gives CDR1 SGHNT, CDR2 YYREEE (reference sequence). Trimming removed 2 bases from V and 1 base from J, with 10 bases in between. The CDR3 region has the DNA TGTGCCAGCAGCTTAGGGCAGGGATCCTACGAGCAGTACTTC. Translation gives CASSLGQGSYEQYF.

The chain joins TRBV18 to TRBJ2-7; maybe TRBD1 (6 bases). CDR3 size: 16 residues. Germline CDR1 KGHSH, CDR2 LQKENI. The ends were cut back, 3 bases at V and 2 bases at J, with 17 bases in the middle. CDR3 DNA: TGTGCCAGCTCACCCCCAGGGGCTTTGAGAACCTACGAGCAGTACTTC. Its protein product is CASSPPGALRTYEQYF.

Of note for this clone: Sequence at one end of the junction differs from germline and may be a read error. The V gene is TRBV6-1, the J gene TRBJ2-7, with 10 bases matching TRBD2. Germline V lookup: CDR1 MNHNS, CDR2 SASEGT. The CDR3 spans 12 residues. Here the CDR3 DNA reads TGTGCCAGCAGTTTATACGCCGGACTAGCGGCTTTC. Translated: CASSLYAGLAAF.

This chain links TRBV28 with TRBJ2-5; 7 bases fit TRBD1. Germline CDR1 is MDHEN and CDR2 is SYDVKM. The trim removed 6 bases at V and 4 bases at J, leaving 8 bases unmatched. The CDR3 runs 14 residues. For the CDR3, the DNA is TGTGCCAGCAGGGAACAGGGGCGAAGAGAGACCCAGTACTTC. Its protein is CASREQGRRETQYF.

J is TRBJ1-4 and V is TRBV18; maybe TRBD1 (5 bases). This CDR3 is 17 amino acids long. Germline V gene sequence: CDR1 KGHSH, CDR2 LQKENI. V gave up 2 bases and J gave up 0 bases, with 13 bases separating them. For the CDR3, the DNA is TGTGCCAGCTCACCAAGGGGCAAGCTTGCAACTAATGAAAAACTGTTTTTT. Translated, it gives CASSPRGKLATNEKLFF.

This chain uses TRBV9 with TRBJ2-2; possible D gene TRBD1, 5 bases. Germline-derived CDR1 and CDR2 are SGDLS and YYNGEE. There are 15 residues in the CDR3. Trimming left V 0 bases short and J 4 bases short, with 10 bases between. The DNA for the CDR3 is TGTGCCAGCAGCGTAGCAGGGTGGGGCACCGGGGAGCTGTTTTTT. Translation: CASSVAGWGTGELFF. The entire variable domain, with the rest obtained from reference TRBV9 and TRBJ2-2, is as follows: DSGVTQTPKHLITATGQRVTLRCSPRSGDLSVYWYQQSLDQGLQFLIQYYNGEERAKGNILERFSAQQFPDLHSELNLSSLELGDSALYFCASSVAGWGTGELFFGEGSRLTVL.

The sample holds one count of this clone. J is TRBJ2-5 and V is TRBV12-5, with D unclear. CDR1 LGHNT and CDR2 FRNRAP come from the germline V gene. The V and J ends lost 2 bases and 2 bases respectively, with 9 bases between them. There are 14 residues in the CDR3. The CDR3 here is CASGLFPNQETQYF. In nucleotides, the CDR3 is TGTGCTAGTGGTTTGTTCCCTAATCAAGAGACCCAGTACTTC. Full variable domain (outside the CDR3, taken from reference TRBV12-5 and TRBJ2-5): DARVTQTPRHKVTEMGQEVTMRCQPILGHNTVFWYRQTMMQGLELLAYFRNRAPLDDSGMPKDRFSAEMPDATLATLKIQPSEPRDSAVYFCASGLFPNQETQYFGPGTRLLVL.

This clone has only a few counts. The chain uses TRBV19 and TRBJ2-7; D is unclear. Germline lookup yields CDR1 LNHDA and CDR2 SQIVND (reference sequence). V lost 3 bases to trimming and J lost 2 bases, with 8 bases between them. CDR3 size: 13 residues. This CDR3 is CASSMGFAYEQYF. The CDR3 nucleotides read TGTGCCAGTAGTATGGGATTCGCCTACGAGCAGTACTTC.

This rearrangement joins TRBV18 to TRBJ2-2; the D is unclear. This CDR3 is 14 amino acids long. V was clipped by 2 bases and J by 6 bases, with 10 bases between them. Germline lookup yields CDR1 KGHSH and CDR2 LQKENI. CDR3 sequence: CASSPFTQPGELFF. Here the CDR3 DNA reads TGTGCCAGCTCACCATTCACCCAACCCGGGGAGCTGTTTTTT.

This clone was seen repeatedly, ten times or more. CDR3 sequence: CASSPQRGEQFF. For the CDR3, the DNA is TGTGCCAGCAGTCCACAGAGGGGTGAGCAGTTCTTC. The chain employs TRBV27 and TRBJ2-1; TRBD1 or TRBD2 may be the D gene (5 bases each). V was cut by 5 bases and J by 9 bases, with 11 bases left in between. CDR3 size: 12 residues. The germline gives CDR1 MNHEY, CDR2 SMNVEV (reference sequence).

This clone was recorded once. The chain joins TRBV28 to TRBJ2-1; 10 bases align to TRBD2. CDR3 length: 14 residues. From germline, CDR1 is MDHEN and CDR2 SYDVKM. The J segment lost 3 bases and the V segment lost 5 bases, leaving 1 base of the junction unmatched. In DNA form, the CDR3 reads TGTGCCAGCAGTCGGACTAGCGGCTACAATGAGCAGTTCTTC. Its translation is CASSRTSGYNEQFF.

This CDR3 reads CASSLAPMGNQPQHF. In DNA form, the CDR3 reads TGCGCCAGCAGCTTAGCCCCCATGGGCAATCAGCCCCAGCATTTT. V is TRBV5-1 and J is TRBJ1-5; D remains ambiguous. The germline gives CDR1 SGHRS, CDR2 YFSETQ. The V end was cut by 2 bases, the J end by 2 bases, with 11 bases between. The CDR3 has 15 amino acids.

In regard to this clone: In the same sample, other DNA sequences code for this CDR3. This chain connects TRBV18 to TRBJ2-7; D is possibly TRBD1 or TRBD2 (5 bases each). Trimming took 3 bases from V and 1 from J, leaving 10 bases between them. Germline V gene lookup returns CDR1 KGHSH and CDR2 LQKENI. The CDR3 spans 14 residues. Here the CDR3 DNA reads TGTGCCAGCTCACCGAGAGAGGGGTCCTACGAGCAGTACTTC. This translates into CASSPREGSYEQYF.

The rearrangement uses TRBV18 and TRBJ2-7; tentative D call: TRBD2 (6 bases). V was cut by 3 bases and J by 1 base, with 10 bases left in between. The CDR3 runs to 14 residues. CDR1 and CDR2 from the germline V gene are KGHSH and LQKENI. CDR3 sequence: CASSPRRGSYEQYF. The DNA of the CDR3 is TGTGCCAGCTCACCCCGGCGGGGTTCCTACGAGCAGTACTTC.

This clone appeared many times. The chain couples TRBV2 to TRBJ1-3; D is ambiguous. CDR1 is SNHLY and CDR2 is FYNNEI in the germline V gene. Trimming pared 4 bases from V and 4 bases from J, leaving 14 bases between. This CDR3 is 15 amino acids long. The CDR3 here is CASSGGSREGNTIYF. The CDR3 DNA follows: TGTGCCAGCAGTGGTGGCAGTCGGGAAGGAAACACCATATATTTT.